This TCR beta chain was profiled in a study of vaccination and CD4 T cells after COVID-19. This clonotype was observed a handful of times. Its antigen is not known. The treatment here: approximately 9-day PBMC culture with coronavirus spike peptide pools or control peptides (ViraFEST assay). First, ViraFEST expanded antigen-specific T cells with peptide pools, and next it sequenced the TCRs. IL-2 (around 10 IU/ml) and peptide pools (around 10 ug/ml) were added to cultures of approximately 2 million PBMCs per well. Findings and caveats of the study: From a median of roughly 21 to 38, SARS-CoV-2-reactive clonotypes increased, though not significantly. 304 of 307 vaccine-specific clones from convalescent patients were spike mono-reactive.

CDR3 length: 11 residues. Trimming left V 8 bases short and J 5 bases short, with 9 bases between. Germline CDR1 reads SEHNR; CDR2 reads FQNEAQ (reference sequence). With the Oncomine TCR Beta short-read assay, DNA from cultured CD4+ T cells was sequenced. TCRdb redid the calling of the PCR reads with MiXCR, one entry per CDR3 protein. In the table there are more than 9,500 distinct CDR3 sequences, roughly 48% of which are singletons. The sample was CD4+ T cells from blood, cultured in vitro. The clonotype originates from a human donor who had recovered from COVID-19. This chain links TRBV7-9 with TRBJ2-5; unclear D gene. The CDR3 DNA follows: TGTGCCAGCGGGGTATGGGAGACCCAGTACTTC. It is translated as CASGVWETQYF.